The rows below give T cell receptor beta chains drawn from one sample of a study of T cells after yellow fever vaccination. From the 5' RACE reads, TCRdb called clonotypes with MiXCR, one entry per CDR3 protein. Of 350,000 or so distinct CDR3 sequences listed, approximately 8% are singletons. The material sequenced was PBMCs, taken about 49 days after the first yellow fever vaccination. The receptors stem from a man aged 18 to 29 who received the YFV17D yellow fever vaccine. Each CDR3 is given with its conserved first and last residue. The D gene is left open where the match is weak. Some rows have no size entry. The others give once, few or many, or a class for an expanded clone.

D gene	CDR3 length	J gene	V gene	clone size	CDR3 protein	CDR3 DNA
-	15	TRBJ1-2	TRBV6-5	-	CASSYSGRGESGYTF	TGTGCCAGCAGTTACTCGGGACGGGGGGAATCTGGCTACACCTTC
-	14	TRBJ1-6	TRBV30	few	CAWSKAGQESPLHF	TGTGCCTGGAGTAAAGCAGGGCAAGAATCACCCCTCCACTTT
-	16	TRBJ1-1	TRBV7-2	-	CASSLYLGGQNTEAFF	TGTGCCAGCAGCTTATATTTGGGCGGACAGAACACTGAAGCTTTCTTT
-	14	TRBJ2-5	TRBV7-2	many	CASSPQGIQETQYF	TGTGCCAGCAGCCCGCAGGGGATTCAAGAGACCCAGTACTTC
-	15	TRBJ1-4	TRBV5-4	-	CASSYGRGFREKLFF	TGTGCCAGCAGCTATGGGAGGGGGTTCCGGGAAAAACTGTTTTTT
TRBD2	16	TRBJ2-1	TRBV5-1	many	CASSPLSGGSYNEQFF	TGCGCCAGCAGCCCTCTTTCGGGGGGTTCCTACAATGAGCAGTTCTTC
TRBD1	14	TRBJ2-3	TRBV10-2	many	CASTATGGTDTQYF	TGCGCCAGCACGGCGACAGGGGGCACAGATACGCAGTATTTT
-	14	TRBJ2-7	TRBV20-1	few	CSALTPTGNYEQYF	TGCAGTGCTCTTACCCCGACGGGTAACTACGAGCAGTACTTC
-	14	TRBJ1-2	TRBV5-1	many	CASSLSTGTYGYTF	TGCGCCAGCAGCTTGTCTACAGGGACCTATGGCTACACCTTC
TRBD2	18	TRBJ2-3	TRBV4-2	few	CASSPGIGLAGAGDTQYF	TGTGCCAGCAGCCCTGGGATCGGACTAGCGGGGGCGGGAGATACGCAGTATTTT
-	17	TRBJ1-2	TRBV11-2	-	CASSGLRGPIGDYGYTF	TGTGCCAGCAGCGGCCTTAGGGGCCCCATAGGCGACTATGGCTACACCTTC